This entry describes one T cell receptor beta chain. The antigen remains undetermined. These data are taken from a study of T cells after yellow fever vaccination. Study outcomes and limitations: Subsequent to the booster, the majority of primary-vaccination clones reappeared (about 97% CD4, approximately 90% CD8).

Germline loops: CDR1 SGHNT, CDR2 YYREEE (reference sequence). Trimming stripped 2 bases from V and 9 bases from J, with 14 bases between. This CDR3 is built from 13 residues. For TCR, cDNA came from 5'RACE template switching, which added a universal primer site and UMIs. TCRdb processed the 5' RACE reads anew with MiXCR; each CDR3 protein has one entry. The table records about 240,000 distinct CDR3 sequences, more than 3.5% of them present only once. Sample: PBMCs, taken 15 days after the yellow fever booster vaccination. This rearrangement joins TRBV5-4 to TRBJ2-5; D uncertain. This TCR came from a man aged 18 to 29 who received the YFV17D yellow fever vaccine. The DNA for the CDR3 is TGTGCCAGCAGCTTTGAAATGGCTGAGGCCCAGTACTTC. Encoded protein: CASSFEMAEAQYF.